The 16 T cell receptor beta chains listed next were all sequenced from one sample in a study of CD8+CD57+ T cells in acquired aplastic anemia. CDR3 and TCR beta VDJ profiling relied on a genomic DNA template. One entry per CDR3 protein, called by TCRdb with MiXCR from the reads. The sample yields some 150,000 distinct CDR3 sequences, roughly two fifths seen once. Sequenced sample: sorted CD4+, CD8+, or CD8+CD57+ T cells (not recorded which) from PBMCs. The receptors stem from a human donor in good health, serving as a control.

This clonotype has a count of ten or more. The genes are TRBV4-1 and TRBJ1-2, with 8 bases fitting TRBD1. The trim removed 2 bases at V and 2 bases at J, leaving 7 bases unmatched. Germline-derived CDR1 and CDR2 are MGHRA and YSYEKL. There are 16 residues in the CDR3. The CDR3 sequence is CASSQPSTGENYGYTF. CDR3 in DNA: TGCGCCAGCAGCCAACCGTCGACAGGGGAGAACTATGGCTACACCTTC.

The sample holds a few counts of this clonotype. The J gene is TRBJ2-1, the V gene TRBV10-2; TRBD2 matches at 10 bases. Trimming cost V 8 bases and J 6 bases; bases outside gene matches: 10. The CDR3 is 15 residues long. Per germline, CDR1 WSHSY and CDR2 SAAADI. CDR3 nucleotide sequence: TGCGCCAGCGGAAGAGCGGGGGGGCGTCGCAATGAGCAGTTCTTC. This sequence encodes CASGRAGGRRNEQFF.

V and J are TRBV10-2 and TRBJ1-2; 10 nucleotides agree with TRBD1. CDR1 and CDR2 (germline): WSHSY, SAAADI. V lost 3 bases and J lost 5; bases outside the gene matches: 3. This CDR3 is 14 amino acids long. The CDR3 loop is CASSDDRGPYGYTF. The CDR3 DNA follows: TGCGCCAGCAGTGATGACAGGGGGCCTTATGGCTACACCTTC.

The chain combines TRBV19 with TRBJ1-2, with TRBD1 matching over 8 bases. This CDR3 region has 15 residues. The ends lost 6 bases at V and 4 bases at J; junction bases unmatched: 10. From germline, CDR1 is LNHDA and CDR2 SQIVND (reference sequence). The CDR3 sequence is CASRIMGQAIYGYTF. As DNA, the CDR3 is TGTGCCAGTAGAATAATGGGACAGGCGATCTATGGCTACACCTTC.

This clonotype was recorded at least ten times. A read error may explain this, as a much larger clone is one base away. The rearrangement uses TRBV10-3 and TRBJ1-5; D is possibly TRBD1 (5 bases). Trimming stripped 4 bases from V and 2 bases from J, with 9 bases between. CDR3 length equals 14 residues. Looked up from germline, CDR1 is ENHRY and CDR2 is SYGVKD. CDR3 residues: CAISGKGGNQPQHF. The CDR3 DNA sequence: TGTGCCATCAGTGGGAAAGGGGGCAATCAGCCCCAGCATTTT.

This clonotype has at least ten counts. The V and J genes are TRBV10-2 and TRBJ1-3; D may be TRBD1 (5 bases). The CDR3 runs 14 residues. V lost 8 bases and J 0 bases, leaving 11 bases between the germline ends. Germline assignment: CDR1 WSHSY and CDR2 SAAADI. The CDR3 DNA follows: TGCGCCAGCGTTCAGGGTAGCTCTGGAAACACCATATATTTT. Its protein is CASVQGSSGNTIYF.

The chain combines TRBV24-1 with TRBJ1-2; D not certain. CDR1 KGHDR and CDR2 SFDVKD come from the germline V gene. The CDR3 runs 14 residues. V was cut by 4 bases and J by 8 bases, with 16 bases left in between. The CDR3 bases are TGTGCCACCAGTGAAGAGGTCAGAATTTTAGGCTACACCTTC. This gives the protein CATSEEVRILGYTF.

This clonotype was counted ten times or more. The V call is TRBV24-1, the J call TRBJ2-1, with 10 bases aligning to TRBD2. Germline V gene data show CDR1 as KGHDR and CDR2 as SFDVKD. The ends lost 9 bases at V and 4 bases at J; junction bases unmatched: 5. This CDR3 has 14 amino acids. The CDR3 loop is CATAGSGGYNEQFF. The CDR3 DNA reads TGTGCCACCGCAGGTAGCGGGGGGTACAATGAGCAGTTCTTC.

This clonotype was seen repeatedly, ten times or more. The rearrangement joins TRBV5-1 to TRBJ2-1; 13 bases agree with TRBD2. The length of the CDR3 is 15 residues. Germline assignment: CDR1 SGHRS and CDR2 YFSETQ. Trimming removed 4 bases from V and 6 bases from J; junction bases left unmatched: 4. CDR3 DNA sequence: TGCGCCAGCAGCAGAGGACTAGCGGGAGTCAATGAGCAGTTCTTC. This encodes CASSRGLAGVNEQFF.

V gene TRBV7-8 combines with J gene TRBJ2-3; D may be TRBD2 (6 bases). The CDR3 extends over 16 amino acids. The V end was cut by 4 bases, the J end by 3 bases, with 17 bases between. Germline CDR1 SGHVS, CDR2 FQNEAQ. CDR3 DNA sequence: TGTGCCAGCAGCTCGCTCGGGCGGGGCCGAACAGATACGCAGTATTTT. This sequence encodes CASSSLGRGRTDTQYF.

This clonotype has a count of ten or more. The genes are TRBV15 and TRBJ2-2; 11 bases map to TRBD2. The trim removed 6 bases at V and 6 bases at J, leaving 9 bases unmatched. Germline CDR1 and CDR2: LNHNV and YYDKDF (reference sequence). There are 16 residues in the CDR3. CDR3 loop: CATRLAGGPLAGELFF. The CDR3 DNA follows: TGTGCCACCAGATTAGCGGGAGGGCCCTTGGCCGGGGAGCTGTTTTTT. The variable domain in full, completed from reference TRBV15 and TRBJ2-2, reads DAMVIQNPRYQVTQFGKPVTLSCSQTLNHNVMYWYQQKSSQAPKLLFHYYDKDFNNEADTPDNFQSRRPNTSFCFLDIRSPGLGDTAMYLCATRLAGGPLAGELFFGEGSRLTVL.

This clonotype occurred many times. This chain links TRBV7-9 with TRBJ2-1, with D tentatively TRBD1 or TRBD2 (5 bases each). Between the trimmed V and J ends, which lost 5 bases and 5 bases, there was a span of 13 bases. The CDR3 totals 14 residues. The germline V gene has CDR1 SEHNR and CDR2 FQNEAQ (reference sequence). The CDR3 DNA sequence: TGTGCCAGCAGCAACCGGGACGGCGACAATGAGCAGTTCTTC. Translating gives CASSNRDGDNEQFF.

The chain couples TRBV19 to TRBJ1-5, with D possibly being TRBD1 (6 bases). Trimming left V 5 bases short and J 3 bases short, with 17 bases between. The CDR3 sequence is 16 residues long. The germline gives CDR1 LNHDA, CDR2 SQIVND (reference sequence). CDR3 DNA: TGTGCCAGTAGTTTGGGCCAGGGGAGCTTCAATCAGCCCCAGCATTTT. Its translation: CASSLGQGSFNQPQHF.

This clonotype was observed many times. This chain links TRBV7-9 with TRBJ1-1; the match to TRBD1 covers 7 bases. Germline-derived CDR1 and CDR2 are SEHNR and FQNEAQ (reference sequence). V was clipped by 1 base and J by 7 bases; unmatched bases: 6. This CDR3 comprises 14 residues. The CDR3 nucleotides are TGTGCCAGCAGCTTAGAATCAGGGGGGAGTGAAGCTTTCTTT. This encodes CASSLESGGSEAFF.

This clonotype was detected ten times or more. The chain has TRBV20-1 and TRBJ1-5; perhaps TRBD1 as D (5 bases). V was pared by 7 bases and J by 4 bases, with 14 bases between. This CDR3 comprises 13 residues. The V gene's germline CDR1 is DFQATT and CDR2 SNEGSKA (reference sequence). CDR3 sequence (DNA): TGCAGTGTCAGGAGGGGTCTTAATCAGCCCCAGCATTTT. Translated: CSVRRGLNQPQHF.

In its sample, this clonotype was seen many times. Here the CDR3 DNA reads TGTGCCAGTAGTATAGATCACTACGGGACCTTTAGCAATCAGCCCCAGCATTTT. As protein: CASSIDHYGTFSNQPQHF. V is TRBV19 and J is TRBJ1-5; tentative D call: TRBD1 (5 bases). This CDR3 has 18 residues. The V end lost 0 bases, the J end lost 0 bases, and 15 bases lay between the germline ends. The germline CDR1 and CDR2 sequences are LNHDA and SQIVND (reference sequence).